This TCR beta chain originates from a study of Ad26.COV2.S vaccination and SARS-CoV-2 variants. Background on the study: Intramuscularly, Ad26.COV2.S was given either once or twice, 56 days apart.

Treatment reported: around 19 received Ad26.COV2.S at low or high dose, single or two shots; about 5 received placebo; per-sample allocation not given. Material that was analyzed had been drawn on day 63 after the first vaccine or placebo injection. This CDR3 contains 15 residues. Trimming removed 8 bases at V and 7 bases at J, with 21 bases between. The germline CDR1 and CDR2 sequences are SEHNR and FQNEAQ (reference sequence). A note on this clone: What it binds is not known.

Method: immunoSEQ multiplex PCR; TCRdb's copy keeps in-frame clones and lacks some. The table has roughly 500,000 clones, roughly 85% seen once. Study observations and caveats: Non-spike TCR breadth showed similarity between vaccine and placebo recipients. Considerable breadth of spike-specific CD8+ and CD4+ T cell responses has reportedly been documented following vaccination.

The chain uses TRBV7-9 and TRBJ2-1, with TRBD1 as a possible D gene (7 bases). This clonotype was sampled from a person between 18 and 60 years old who received the Ad26.COV2.S COVID-19 vaccine or a placebo. The input for sequencing was peripheral blood, taken in a trial of Ad26.COV2.S vaccine versus placebo. The CDR3: CASATPGGRENEQFF. The CDR3 nucleotides are TGTGCCAGCGCAACTCCAGGGGGGAGAGAGAATGAGCAGTTCTTC. Filled out from reference TRBV7-9 and TRBJ2-1, the complete variable domain reads DTGVSQNPRHKITKRGQNVTFRCDPISEHNRLYWYRQTLGQGPEFLTYFQNEAQLEKSRLLSDRFSAERPKGSFSTLEIQRTEQGDSAMYLCASATPGGRENEQFFGPGTRLTVL.